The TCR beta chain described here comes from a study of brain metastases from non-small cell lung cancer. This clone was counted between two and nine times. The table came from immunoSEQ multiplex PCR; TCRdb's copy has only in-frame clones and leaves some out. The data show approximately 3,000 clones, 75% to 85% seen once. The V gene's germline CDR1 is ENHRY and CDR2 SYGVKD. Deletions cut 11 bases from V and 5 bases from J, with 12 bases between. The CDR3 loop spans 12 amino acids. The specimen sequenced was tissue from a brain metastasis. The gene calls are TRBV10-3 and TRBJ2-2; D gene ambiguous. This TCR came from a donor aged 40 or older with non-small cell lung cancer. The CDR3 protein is CAVAGRTGELFF. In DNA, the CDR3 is TGTGCCGTCGCTGGCAGAACCGGGGAGCTGTTTTTT.